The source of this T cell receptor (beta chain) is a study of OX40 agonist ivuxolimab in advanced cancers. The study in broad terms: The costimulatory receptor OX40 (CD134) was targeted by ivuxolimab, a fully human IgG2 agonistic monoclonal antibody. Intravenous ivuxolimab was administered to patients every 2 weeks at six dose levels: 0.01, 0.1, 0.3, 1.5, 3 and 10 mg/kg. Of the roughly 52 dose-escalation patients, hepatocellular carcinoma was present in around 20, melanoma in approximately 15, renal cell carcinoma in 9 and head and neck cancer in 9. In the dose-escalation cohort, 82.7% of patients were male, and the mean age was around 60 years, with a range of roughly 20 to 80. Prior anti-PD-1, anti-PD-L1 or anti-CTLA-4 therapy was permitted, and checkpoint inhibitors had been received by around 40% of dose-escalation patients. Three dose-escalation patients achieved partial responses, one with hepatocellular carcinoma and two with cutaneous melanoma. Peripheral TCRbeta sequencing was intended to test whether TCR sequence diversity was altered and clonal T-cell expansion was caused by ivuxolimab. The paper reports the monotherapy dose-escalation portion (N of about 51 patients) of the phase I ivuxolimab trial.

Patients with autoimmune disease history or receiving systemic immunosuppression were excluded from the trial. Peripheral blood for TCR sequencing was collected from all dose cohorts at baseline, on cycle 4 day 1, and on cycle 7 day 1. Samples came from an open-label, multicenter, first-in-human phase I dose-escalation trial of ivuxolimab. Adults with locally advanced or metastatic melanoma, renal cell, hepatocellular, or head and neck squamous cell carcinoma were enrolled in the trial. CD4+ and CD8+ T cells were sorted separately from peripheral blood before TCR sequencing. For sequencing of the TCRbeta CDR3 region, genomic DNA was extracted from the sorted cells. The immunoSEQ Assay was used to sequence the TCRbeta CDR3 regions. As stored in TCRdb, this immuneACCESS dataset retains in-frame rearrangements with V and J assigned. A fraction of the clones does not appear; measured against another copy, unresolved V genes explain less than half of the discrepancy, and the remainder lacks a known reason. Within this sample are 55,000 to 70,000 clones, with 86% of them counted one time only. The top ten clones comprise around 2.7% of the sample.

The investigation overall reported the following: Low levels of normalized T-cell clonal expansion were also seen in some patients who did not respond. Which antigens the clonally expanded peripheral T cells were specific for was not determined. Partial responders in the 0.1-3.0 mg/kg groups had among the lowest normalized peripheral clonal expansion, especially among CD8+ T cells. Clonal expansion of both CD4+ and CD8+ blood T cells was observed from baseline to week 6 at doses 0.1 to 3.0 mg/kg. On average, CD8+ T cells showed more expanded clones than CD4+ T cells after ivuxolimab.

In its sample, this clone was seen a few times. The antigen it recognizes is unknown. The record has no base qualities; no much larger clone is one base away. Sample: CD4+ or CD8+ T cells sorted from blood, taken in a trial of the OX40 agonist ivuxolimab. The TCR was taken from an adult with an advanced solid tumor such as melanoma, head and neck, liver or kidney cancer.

Here the CDR3 is given as CASSFGTSGTMEETQYF. The sequence in DNA is TGTGCCAGCAGCTTCGGGACTAGCGGTACTATGGAAGAGACCCAGTACTTC. This sequence uses TRBV7-6 and TRBJ2-5, with 11 junctional bases fitting TRBD2. The CDR1 and CDR2 encoded by the germline V gene are SGHVS and FNYEAQ. V trim: 3 bases; J trim: 3 bases; unmatched bases: 9. Spanning cysteine to phenylalanine, the CDR3 consists of 17 amino acids. The DNA shown is the 51-base CDR3, in frame from base 1.